This entry features one T cell receptor beta chain sequence. There are 15 residues in the CDR3. V lost 4 bases, J lost 5 bases, and 11 bases stayed unmatched. Per the germline V gene, CDR1 is SGHNT and CDR2 is YYREEE (reference sequence). The data stem from a study of T cell clonotyping in hematopoietic cell transplantation. Libraries were prepared by immunoSEQ multiplex PCR; TCRdb keeps only in-frame clonotypes and omits some of them. The sample holds approximately 5,400 clones, around 81% seen once. The sequenced sample was peripheral blood mononuclear cells, obtained 100 days after allogeneic stem cell transplant. The clonotype originates from a male patient over 55 who had an allogeneic stem cell transplant, so T cells may come from the graft donor. Some clones in this sample may be carry-over from other donors' samples. The rearrangement uses TRBV5-4 and TRBJ2-7, with 8 positions matching TRBD1. The CDR3: CASSTPDRDIDEQYF. As DNA, the CDR3 is TGTGCCAGCAGCACCCCGGACAGGGACATCGACGAGCAGTACTTC.